Described below is a single T cell receptor (beta chain) sequence and its context. Which antigen it targets is not known. No much larger clonotype is one base removed from it; base qualities were not supplied. Expansion of CD8+CD57+ cells had been shown by flow cytometry in the patients chosen for sequencing. Every patient had severe acquired aplastic anemia, diagnosed using the International Study of Aplastic Anemia and Agranulocytosis and Camitta criteria. No therapy had been received by the patients at the time of blood sampling. In this study, sorted CD4+ and CD8+ T cells from the blood of healthy subjects and of severe aplastic anemia patients had their TCR repertoires deep-sequenced. In the USA, patient enrollment took place under clinicaltrials.gov protocols 00001620, 01623167, 00001397, 00071045, 00081523 and 00961064. Ficoll-Paque density gradient centrifugation was used to isolate peripheral blood mononuclear cells. Before DNA was extracted, CD4+ and CD8+ T cells were sorted using either FACS or magnetic beads.

Genomic DNA was used as template for profiling of TCR beta VDJ combinations and CDR3 sequences. TCR repertoire sequencing was run on an Illumina HiSeq 2000. In the source study's methods: TRBV/TRBJ rearrangement plots, CDR3 size and DJ length profiles, and Simpson's diversity index were used to assess repertoires. The most abundant DNA sequence in the deep sequencing data was taken as the immunodominant clone. CDR3 amino acid sequences were screened for sharing across subjects and compared with published repertoires and the VDJdb database. TCRdb reworked the public reads: Q25 trimming with fastp, MiXCR clone assembly, productive beta chains retained. All rows with the same CDR3 protein become a single entry with the most common DNA and genes. These V and J calls are TCRdb output, not the study's own analysis. Counted in this sample were roughly 170,000 distinct CDR3 sequences; almost 50% of them appeared once. 10% to 15% of the sample rests with the top ten.

This specimen comes from a study of CD8+CD57+ T cells in acquired aplastic anemia (dated by TCRdb to the late 2010s). For the wider study: DNA extracted from sorted CD4+ and CD8+ cells had a mean of about 3 ug, with a range of about 0.2 to 30 ug. CD8+CD57+ expansion was defined as a frequency above the mean frequency observed in healthy subjects. The full study reports these points: Although 25 to 30 CD8+ CDR3 sequences were shared by patients and controls, these sequences appeared highly expressed in patients and within the immunodominant clones of patients. CD8+ Simpson's diversity did not differ significantly between patients and healthy controls (P=0.060).

Trimming leaves V shorter by 6 bases and J shorter by 7 bases, with the junction holding 4 bases beyond the gene matches. CDR1 and CDR2 are read off the germline V gene as MNHNS and SASEGT. The CDR3 contains 12 residues, cysteine and phenylalanine counted. The read is trimmed to its CDR3 DNA, 36 bases read in frame from base 1. The sample comprised sorted CD4+, CD8+, or CD8+CD57+ T cells (not recorded which) from PBMCs. The chain was built from TRBV6-1 and TRBJ1-2, with 8 bases aligning to TRBD1. This TCR was recovered from a human donor with aplastic anemia. In nucleotide form, the sequence is TGTGCCAGCAGCCAACAGGGGGGTGGCTACACCTTC. The encoded protein is CASSQQGGGYTF.